This TCR beta chain was profiled in a study of blood T cell repertoires in COVID-19. Clones were read by immunoSEQ multiplex PCR, and TCRdb kept only the in-frame ones, dropping some. There are under 200,000 clones in the sample; around 80% occur only once, and less than 3.5% lies in the top ten. The CDR3 consists of 14 residues. Unmatched junction bases numbered 3, after V lost 2 bases and J lost 7 bases. Looked up from germline, CDR1 is MNHNS and CDR2 is SASEGT. This chain joins TRBV6-1 and TRBJ2-3, with 10 bases identical to TRBD2. Sequenced material: peripheral blood. The sequence was obtained from a woman aged 55-69 years with acute or convalescent COVID-19. In DNA form, the CDR3 reads TGTGCCAGCAGTGAACCGGGACTAGCGTATACGCAGTATTTT. This gives the protein CASSEPGLAYTQYF.